Described below is a single T cell receptor beta chain sequence and its context. This clonotype has ten or more counts. Its cognate antigen has yet to be identified. No base quality information exists; no much larger clone differs at one position. Libraries were made using 5' RACE. Sequenced on a NextSeq 500. The TCR library protocol attached a unique molecular identifier to each TCR cDNA molecule to allow correction of PCR and sequencing errors. Concerning the study's data processing: Decombinator tools were used for TCR identification, UMI-based error correction and CDR3 extraction. TCRs above a frequency of 2 per 1,000, corresponding to the top 1% of the tumor frequency distribution, were defined as expanded. Rényi diversity was computed with the R vegan package after subsampling each repertoire 100 times to 5,000 TCRs. CDR3 similarity networks were built from amino acid triplet string-kernel similarity, connecting CDR3s with pairwise similarity above 0.82. TCRdb itself trimmed the public reads at Q25 with fastp, ran MiXCR and retained productive beta chains. For every CDR3 protein sequence, its rows merge into one entry that carries the most common genes and DNA. The V and J calls here are based on TCRdb, not the publication. For this sample there are fewer than 6,500 distinct CDR3 sequences; 10% to 15% appear just once. The top ten clones comprise just over 20% of the sample.

This sample was included in a study of spatial heterogeneity in lung cancer (dated by TCRdb to between 2018 and 2020). Study-wide context: Beta-chain transcripts were consistently detected in greater numbers than alpha-chain transcripts, which likely reflected higher beta-chain transcript abundance. In the raw uncorrected reads, each unique combination of TCR and UMI appeared more than ten times on average. In non-small cell lung cancer, the study quantitatively compared TCR alpha and beta repertoires across several tumor regions, matched nontumor lung, and blood. Nonsynonymous mutation counts, determined by whole-exome sequencing of tumor tissue, were related to TCR repertoire features. At surgery, both alpha and beta chains were TCR-sequenced in more than 200 tumor regions, fewer than 85 matched nontumor lung samples and 56 PBMC samples.

The paper as a whole reports these results and caveats: Additional single-cell paired TCR alpha and beta sequencing was considered necessary to confirm, at a functional level, the hypothesis that regional TCRs recognize regional mutations.

Per the publication, the time point label means: sample taken at primary tumor resection. Donors were over 60 patients with early-stage, untreated non-small cell lung cancer from the lung TRACERx cohort. TCR sequencing used whole RNA extracted from tumor and nontumor lung tissue, or from cryopreserved PBMC samples, without cell sorting. Only patients with enough RNA available from two or more tumor regions were chosen for TCR sequencing. Before selection, tumor and adjacent nontumor lung specimens were reviewed by a lung pathologist. Between the V and J ends, shortened by 3 bases and 5 bases respectively, the junction contains 11 bases. CDR1 and CDR2 were assigned from the germline V gene as SGHVS and FQNEAQ. Spanning cysteine to phenylalanine, the CDR3 consists of 14 amino acids. Only the CDR3 part of the read is kept: 42 bases, read in frame from the first base.

The chain was built from TRBV7-8 and TRBJ2-1; confidence is insufficient to name the D gene. The sequencing here drew on normal lung tissue next to the tumor, taken at surgery. The TCR sequence derives from a female donor with early-stage non-small cell lung cancer. This receptor has the CDR3 CASSFVVEHNEQFF. The sequence in DNA is TGTGCCAGCAGCTTTGTGGTCGAACACAATGAGCAGTTCTTC.